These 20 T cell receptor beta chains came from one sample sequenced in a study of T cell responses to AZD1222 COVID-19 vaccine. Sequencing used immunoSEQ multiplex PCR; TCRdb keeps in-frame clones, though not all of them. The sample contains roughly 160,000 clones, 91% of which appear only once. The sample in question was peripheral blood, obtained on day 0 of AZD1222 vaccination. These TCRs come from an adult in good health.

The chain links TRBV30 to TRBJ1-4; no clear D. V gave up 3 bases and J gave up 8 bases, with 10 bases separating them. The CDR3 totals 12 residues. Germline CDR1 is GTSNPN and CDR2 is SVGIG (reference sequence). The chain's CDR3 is CAWRDLNEKLFF. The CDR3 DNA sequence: TGTGCCTGGAGGGATCTAAACGAAAAACTGTTTTTT.

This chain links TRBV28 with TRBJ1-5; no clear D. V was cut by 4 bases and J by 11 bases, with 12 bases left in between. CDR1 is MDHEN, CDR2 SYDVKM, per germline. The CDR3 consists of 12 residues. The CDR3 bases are TGTGCCAGCAGTTGGATCAGAATGGCCCAGCATTTT. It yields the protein CASSWIRMAQHF.

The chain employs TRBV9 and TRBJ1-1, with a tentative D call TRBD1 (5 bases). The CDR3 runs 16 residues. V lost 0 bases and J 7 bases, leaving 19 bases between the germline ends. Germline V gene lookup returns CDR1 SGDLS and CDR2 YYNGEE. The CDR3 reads CASSVVFSREGSEAFF. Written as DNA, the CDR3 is TGTGCCAGCAGCGTAGTATTCTCGCGTGAGGGGAGTGAAGCTTTCTTT.

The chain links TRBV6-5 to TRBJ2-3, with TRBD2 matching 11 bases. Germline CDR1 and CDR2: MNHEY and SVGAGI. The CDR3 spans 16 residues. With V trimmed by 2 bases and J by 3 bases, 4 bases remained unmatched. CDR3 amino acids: CASSYRGTSGTDTQYF. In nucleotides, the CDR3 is TGTGCCAGCAGTTACCGGGGGACTAGCGGAACAGATACGCAGTATTTT.

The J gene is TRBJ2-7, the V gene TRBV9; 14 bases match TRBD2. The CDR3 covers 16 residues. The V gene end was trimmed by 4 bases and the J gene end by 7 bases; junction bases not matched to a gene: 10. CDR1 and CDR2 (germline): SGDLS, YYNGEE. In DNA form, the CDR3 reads TGTGCCAGCAGCTCCGGGACTAGCGGGAGATATTGGGAGCAGTACTTC. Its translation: CASSSGTSGRYWEQYF.

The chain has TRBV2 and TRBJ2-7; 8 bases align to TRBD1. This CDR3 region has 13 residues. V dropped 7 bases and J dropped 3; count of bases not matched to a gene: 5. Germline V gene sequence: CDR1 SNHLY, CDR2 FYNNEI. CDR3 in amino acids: CASKTQGGYEQYF. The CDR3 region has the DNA TGTGCCAGCAAGACACAGGGGGGCTACGAGCAGTACTTC.

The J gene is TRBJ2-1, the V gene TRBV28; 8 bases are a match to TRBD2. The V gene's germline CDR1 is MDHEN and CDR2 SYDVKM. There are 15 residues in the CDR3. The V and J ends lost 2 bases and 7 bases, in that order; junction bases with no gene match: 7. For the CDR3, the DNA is TGTGCCAGCAGTTTACAGACCCCGGGAGGGAATGAGCAGTTCTTC. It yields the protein CASSLQTPGGNEQFF.

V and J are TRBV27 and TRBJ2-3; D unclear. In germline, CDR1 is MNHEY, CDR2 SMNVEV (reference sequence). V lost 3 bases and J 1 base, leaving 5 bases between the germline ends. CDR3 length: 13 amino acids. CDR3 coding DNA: TGTGCCAGCAGTTTTGGTGGCACAGATACGCAGTATTTT. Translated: CASSFGGTDTQYF.

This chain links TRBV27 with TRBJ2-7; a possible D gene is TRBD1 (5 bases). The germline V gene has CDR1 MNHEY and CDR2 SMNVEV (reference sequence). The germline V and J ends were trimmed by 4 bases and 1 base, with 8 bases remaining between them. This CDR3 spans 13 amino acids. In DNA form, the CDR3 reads TGTGCCAGCAGTTATCCAGGGTCCTACGAGCAGTACTTC. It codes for CASSYPGSYEQYF.

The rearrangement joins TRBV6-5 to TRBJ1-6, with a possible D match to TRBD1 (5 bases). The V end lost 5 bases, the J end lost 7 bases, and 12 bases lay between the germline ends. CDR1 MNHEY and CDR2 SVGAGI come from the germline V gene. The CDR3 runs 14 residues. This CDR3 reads CASSLRAGNSPLHF. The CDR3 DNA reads TGTGCCAGCAGTCTCAGGGCGGGAAATTCACCCCTCCACTTT.

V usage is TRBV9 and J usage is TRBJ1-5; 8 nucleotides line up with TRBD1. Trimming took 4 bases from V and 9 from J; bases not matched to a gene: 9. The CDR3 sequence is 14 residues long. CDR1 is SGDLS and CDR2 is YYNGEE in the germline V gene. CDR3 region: CASSRTGIGGPQHF. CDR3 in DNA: TGTGCCAGCAGCCGGACAGGGATAGGCGGGCCCCAGCATTTT.

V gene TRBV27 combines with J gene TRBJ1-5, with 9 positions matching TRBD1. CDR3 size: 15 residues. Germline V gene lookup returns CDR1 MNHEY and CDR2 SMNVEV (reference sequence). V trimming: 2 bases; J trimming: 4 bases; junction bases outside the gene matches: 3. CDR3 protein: CASSLGTGSNQPQHF. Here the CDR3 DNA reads TGTGCCAGCAGTTTAGGGACAGGGTCAAATCAGCCCCAGCATTTT.

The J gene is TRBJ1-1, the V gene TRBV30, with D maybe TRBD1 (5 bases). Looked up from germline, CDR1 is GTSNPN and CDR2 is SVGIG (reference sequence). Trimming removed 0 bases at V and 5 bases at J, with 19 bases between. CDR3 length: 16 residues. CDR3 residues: CAWSVVFTGPVTEAFF. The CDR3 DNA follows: TGTGCCTGGAGTGTAGTGTTCACGGGGCCGGTAACTGAAGCTTTCTTT.

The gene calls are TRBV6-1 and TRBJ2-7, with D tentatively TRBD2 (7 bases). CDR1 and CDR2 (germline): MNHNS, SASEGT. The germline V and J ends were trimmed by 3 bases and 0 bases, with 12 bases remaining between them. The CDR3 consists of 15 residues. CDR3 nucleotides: TGTGCCAGCAGTGATCCGGGGGGCGGCTCCTACGAGCAGTACTTC. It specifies CASSDPGGGSYEQYF.

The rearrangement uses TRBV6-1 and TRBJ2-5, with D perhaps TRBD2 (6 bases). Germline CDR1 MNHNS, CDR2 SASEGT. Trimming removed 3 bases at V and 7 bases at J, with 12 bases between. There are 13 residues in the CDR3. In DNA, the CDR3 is TGTGCCAGCAGTGAGGAGGGCTGGGGGACCCAGTACTTC. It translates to CASSEEGWGTQYF.

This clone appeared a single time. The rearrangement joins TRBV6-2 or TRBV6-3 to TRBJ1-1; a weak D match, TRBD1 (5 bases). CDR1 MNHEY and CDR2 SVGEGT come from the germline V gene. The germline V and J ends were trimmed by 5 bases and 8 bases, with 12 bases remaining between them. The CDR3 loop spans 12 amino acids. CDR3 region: CASSPEGLEAFF. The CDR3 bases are TGTGCCAGCAGTCCGGAGGGGCTAGAAGCTTTCTTT.

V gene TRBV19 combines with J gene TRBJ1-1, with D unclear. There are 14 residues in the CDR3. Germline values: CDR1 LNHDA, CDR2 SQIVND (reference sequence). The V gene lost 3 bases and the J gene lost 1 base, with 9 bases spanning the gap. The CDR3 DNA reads TGTGCCAGTAGTATCAGGCGGGAGAACACTGAAGCTTTCTTT. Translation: CASSIRRENTEAFF.

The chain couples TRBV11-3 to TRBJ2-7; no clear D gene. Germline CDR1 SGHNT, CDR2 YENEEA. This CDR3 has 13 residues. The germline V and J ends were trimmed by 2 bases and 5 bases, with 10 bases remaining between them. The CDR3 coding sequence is TGTGCCAGCAGCTTATCTGTGGTAAACGAGCAGTACTTC. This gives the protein CASSLSVVNEQYF.

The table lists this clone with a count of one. The CDR3 sequence: CASSESRPGPAFPLHF. The CDR3 region has the DNA TGTGCCAGCAGCGAATCCCGGCCAGGGCCTGCGTTTCCCCTCCACTTT. The rearrangement uses TRBV5-6 and TRBJ1-6, with D tentatively TRBD1 (5 bases). Germline CDR1 SGHDT, CDR2 YYEEEE. Deletions cut 4 bases from V and 13 bases from J, with 24 bases between. The CDR3 has 16 amino acids. Looking up the rest from reference TRBV5-6 and TRBJ1-6 gives the full variable domain: DAGVTQSPTHLIKTRGQQVTLRCSPKSGHDTVSWYQQALGQGPQFIFQYYEEEERQRGNFPDRFSGHQFPNYSSELNVNALLLGDSALYLCASSESRPGPAFPLHFGNGTRLTVT.

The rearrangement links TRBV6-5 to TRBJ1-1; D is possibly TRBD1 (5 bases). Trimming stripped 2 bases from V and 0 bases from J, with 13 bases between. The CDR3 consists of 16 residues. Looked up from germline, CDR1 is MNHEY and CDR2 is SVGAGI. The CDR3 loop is CASSYGGGPLNTEAFF. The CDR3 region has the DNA TGTGCCAGCAGTTACGGGGGTGGGCCCCTGAACACTGAAGCTTTCTTT.